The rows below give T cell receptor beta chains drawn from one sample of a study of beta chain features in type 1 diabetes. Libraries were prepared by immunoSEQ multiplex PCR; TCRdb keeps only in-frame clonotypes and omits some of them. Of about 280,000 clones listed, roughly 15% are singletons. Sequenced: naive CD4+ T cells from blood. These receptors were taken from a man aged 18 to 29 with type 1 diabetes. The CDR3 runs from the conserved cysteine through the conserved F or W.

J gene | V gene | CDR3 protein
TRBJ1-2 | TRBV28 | CASSFTDRFGTF
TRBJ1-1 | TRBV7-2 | CASSYRQGTGTEAFF
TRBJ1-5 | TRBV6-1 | CASSASTLTPQHF
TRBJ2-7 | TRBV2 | CASSVPLSYEQYF
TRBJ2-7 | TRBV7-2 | CATTSGRGGEQYF
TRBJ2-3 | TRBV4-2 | CASSQRVLATSTDTQYF
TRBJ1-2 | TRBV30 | CAWGRTNYGYTF
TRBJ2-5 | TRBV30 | CAWKERGTIWRETQYF
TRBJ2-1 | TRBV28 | CASRPTTSREFF
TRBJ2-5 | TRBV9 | CASSVAGAVAGKETQYF
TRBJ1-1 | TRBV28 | CASSPPRTGNTEAFF
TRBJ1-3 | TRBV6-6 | CASSFGDISGNTIYF
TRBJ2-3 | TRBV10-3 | CAISPGVPSTDTQYF
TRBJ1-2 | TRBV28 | CASSSPGQGVAGYTF
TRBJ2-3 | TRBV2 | CASSESAGPVFEDTQYF
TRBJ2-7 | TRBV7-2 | CASSPSGGSYEQYF
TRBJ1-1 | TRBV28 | CASLTGGGVNTEAFF
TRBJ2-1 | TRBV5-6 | CASSLDDPGNEQFF
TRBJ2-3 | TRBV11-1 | CASSRDRDSDTQYF
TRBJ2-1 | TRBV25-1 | CASSEYSAGDPPFF
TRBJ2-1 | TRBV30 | CAWSVPPRVTYNEQFF
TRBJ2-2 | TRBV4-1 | CASSQDYGTGGPGELFF
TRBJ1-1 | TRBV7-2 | CASSLAPGEGTEAFF
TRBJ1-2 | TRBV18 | CASSPPGQGAGGYTF
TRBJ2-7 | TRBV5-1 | CASSSPGTGGNEQYF
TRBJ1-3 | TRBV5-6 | CASGQFFSGNTIYF
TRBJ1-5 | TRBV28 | CASSVQGAGQPQHF
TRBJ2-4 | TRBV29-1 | CSVDRLLAKNIQYF
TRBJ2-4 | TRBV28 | CASTGFRGGNENIQYF
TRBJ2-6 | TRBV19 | CASSRGAGANVLTF
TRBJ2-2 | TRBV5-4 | CASSLRGSPNTGELFF
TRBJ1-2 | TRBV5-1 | CASSTETGPRYGYTF
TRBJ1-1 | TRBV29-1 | CSVERGFNTEAFF
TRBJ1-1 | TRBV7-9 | CASSLLGTNTEAFF
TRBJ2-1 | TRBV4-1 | CASSQAQAGGQREQFF
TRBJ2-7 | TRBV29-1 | CSVGNRGTSYEQYF
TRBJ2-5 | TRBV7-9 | CASSLRSAQETQYF
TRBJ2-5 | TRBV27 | CASSFLPSTGTQETQYF
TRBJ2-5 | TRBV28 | CASSLPMAGQYF
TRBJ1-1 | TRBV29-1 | CSVDAGFERAEAFF
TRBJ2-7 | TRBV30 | CAWSLLVSSYEQYF
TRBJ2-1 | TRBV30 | CAWSGAYNEQFF
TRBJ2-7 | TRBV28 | CASRKRGGALEQYF
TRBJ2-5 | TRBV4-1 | CASSRTVLAGSQETQYF
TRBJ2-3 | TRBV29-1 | CSVEDSRRSDTQYF
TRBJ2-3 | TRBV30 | CAWTTRWGRTDTQYF
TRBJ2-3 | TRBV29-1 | CSAGTGGADTQYF
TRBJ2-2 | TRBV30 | CAWIPGSLNTGELFF
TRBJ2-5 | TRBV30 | CAWSVQGQETQYF
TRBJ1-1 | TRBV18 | CASSPRTENTEAFF
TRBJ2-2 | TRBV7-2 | CASSSRQGYTGELFF
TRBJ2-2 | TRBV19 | CASRKGERDTGELFF
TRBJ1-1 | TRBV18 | CASSPEGQGWWSSTEAFF
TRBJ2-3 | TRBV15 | CATSSLQGSLTDTQYF
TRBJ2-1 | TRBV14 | CASSHIAETSYNEQFF
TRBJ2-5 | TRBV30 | CASSREGETQYF
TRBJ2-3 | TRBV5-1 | CASSLLDRVDTQYF
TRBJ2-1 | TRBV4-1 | CASGHRGLNNEQFF
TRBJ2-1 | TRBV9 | CASSVGWQGSKGEQFF
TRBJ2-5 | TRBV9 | CASSAGTSGGLGETQYF